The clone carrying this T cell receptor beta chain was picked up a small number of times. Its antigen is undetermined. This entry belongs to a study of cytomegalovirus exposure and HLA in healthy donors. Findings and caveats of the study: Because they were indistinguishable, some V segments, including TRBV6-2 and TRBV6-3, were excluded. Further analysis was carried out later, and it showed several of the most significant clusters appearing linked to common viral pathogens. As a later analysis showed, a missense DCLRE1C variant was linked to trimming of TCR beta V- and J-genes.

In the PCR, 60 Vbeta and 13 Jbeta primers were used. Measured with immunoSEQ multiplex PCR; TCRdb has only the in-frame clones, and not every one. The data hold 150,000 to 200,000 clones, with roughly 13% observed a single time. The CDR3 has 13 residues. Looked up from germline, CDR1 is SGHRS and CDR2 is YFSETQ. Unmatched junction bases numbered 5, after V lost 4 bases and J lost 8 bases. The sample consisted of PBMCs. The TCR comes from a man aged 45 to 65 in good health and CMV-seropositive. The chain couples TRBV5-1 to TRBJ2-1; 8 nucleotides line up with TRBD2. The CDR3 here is CASSGGGLDEQFF. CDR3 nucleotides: TGCGCCAGCAGCGGCGGGGGGTTGGATGAGCAGTTCTTC.